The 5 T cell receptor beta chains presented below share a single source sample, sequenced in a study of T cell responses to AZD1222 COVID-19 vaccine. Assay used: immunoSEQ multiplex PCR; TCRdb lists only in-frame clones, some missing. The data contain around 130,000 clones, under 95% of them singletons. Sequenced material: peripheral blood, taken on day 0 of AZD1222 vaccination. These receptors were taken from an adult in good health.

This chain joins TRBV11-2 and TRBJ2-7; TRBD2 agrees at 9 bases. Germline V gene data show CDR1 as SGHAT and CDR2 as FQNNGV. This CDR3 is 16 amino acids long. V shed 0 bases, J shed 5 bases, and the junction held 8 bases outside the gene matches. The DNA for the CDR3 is TGTGCCAGCAGCTTAGATCGTGGCGGGAGGGCTCACGAGCAGTACTTC. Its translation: CASSLDRGGRAHEQYF.

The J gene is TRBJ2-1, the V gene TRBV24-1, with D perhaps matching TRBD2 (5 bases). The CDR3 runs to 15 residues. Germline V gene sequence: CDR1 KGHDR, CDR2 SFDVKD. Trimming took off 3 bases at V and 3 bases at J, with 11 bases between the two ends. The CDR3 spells CATSDAGKFYNEQFF. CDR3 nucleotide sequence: TGTGCCACCAGTGATGCCGGGAAGTTCTACAATGAGCAGTTCTTC.

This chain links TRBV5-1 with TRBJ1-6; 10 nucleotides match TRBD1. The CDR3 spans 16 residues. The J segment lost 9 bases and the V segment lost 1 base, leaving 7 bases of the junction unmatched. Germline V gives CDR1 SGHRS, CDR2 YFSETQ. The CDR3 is CASSLIGDRGSSPLHF. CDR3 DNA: TGCGCCAGCAGCTTGATCGGGGACAGGGGAAGTTCACCCCTCCACTTT.

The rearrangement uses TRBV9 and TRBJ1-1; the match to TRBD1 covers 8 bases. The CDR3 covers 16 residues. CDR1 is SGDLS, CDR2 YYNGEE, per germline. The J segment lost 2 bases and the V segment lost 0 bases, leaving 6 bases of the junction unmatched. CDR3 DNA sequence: TGTGCCAGCAGCGTAGACCCGCAGGGGGCAAACACTGAAGCTTTCTTT. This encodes CASSVDPQGANTEAFF. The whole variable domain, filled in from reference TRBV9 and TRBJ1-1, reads DSGVTQTPKHLITATGQRVTLRCSPRSGDLSVYWYQQSLDQGLQFLIQYYNGEERAKGNILERFSAQQFPDLHSELNLSSLELGDSALYFCASSVDPQGANTEAFFGQGTRLTVV.

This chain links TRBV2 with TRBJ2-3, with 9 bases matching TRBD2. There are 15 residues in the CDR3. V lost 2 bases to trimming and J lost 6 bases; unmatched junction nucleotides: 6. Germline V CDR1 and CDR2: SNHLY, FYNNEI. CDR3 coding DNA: TGTGCCAGCAGTGAAACTTCTAGCGGGATGGATACGCAGTATTTT. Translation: CASSETSSGMDTQYF.